These 23 T cell receptor beta chains came from one sample sequenced in a study of blood T cell repertoires in COVID-19. Using immunoSEQ multiplex PCR, the repertoire was profiled, and TCRdb retains in-frame clones only, with some absent. The table includes around 190,000 clones, roughly 87% detected once. The sequenced material came from PBMCs or T cells enriched from blood (not recorded which). All receptors derive from a man between 18 and 29 years old with acute COVID-19.

V usage is TRBV7-9 and J usage is TRBJ2-7; tentatively, D is TRBD2 (6 bases). CDR1 is SEHNR, CDR2 FQNEAQ, per germline (reference sequence). The CDR3 extends over 14 amino acids. Trimming pared 4 bases from V and 2 bases from J, leaving 12 bases between. The CDR3 here is CASSSGRTTYEQYF. CDR3 nucleotides: TGTGCCAGCAGCTCTGGGAGGACCACCTACGAGCAGTACTTC.

The J gene is TRBJ1-2, the V gene TRBV28; 8 bases match TRBD1. The CDR3 loop spans 13 amino acids. Trimming took 5 bases from V and 8 from J; bases not matched to a gene: 7. CDR1 and CDR2 from the germline V gene are MDHEN and SYDVKM. DNA for the CDR3: TGTGCCAGCAGTGCTCAGGGGGCGCGAGGCTACACCTTC. It is translated as CASSAQGARGYTF.

The V call is TRBV19, the J call TRBJ1-1; D call uncertain. The V and J ends lost 3 bases and 2 bases respectively, with 10 bases between them. Per germline, CDR1 LNHDA and CDR2 SQIVND (reference sequence). There are 14 residues in the CDR3. The CDR3 sequence is CASSMPAANTEAFF. Written as DNA, the CDR3 is TGTGCCAGTAGTATGCCGGCGGCTAACACTGAAGCTTTCTTT. Drawing the rest from reference TRBV19 and TRBJ1-1, the complete variable domain is DGGITQSPKYLFRKEGQNVTLSCEQNLNHDAMYWYRQDPGQGLRLIYYSQIVNDFQKGDIAEGYSVSREKKESFPLTVTSAQKNPTAFYLCASSMPAANTEAFFGQGTRLTVV.

The J gene is TRBJ2-1, the V gene TRBV5-4; 10 bases agree with TRBD2. Germline V CDR1 and CDR2: SGHNT, YYREEE (reference sequence). Trimming removed 2 bases from V and 4 bases from J; junction bases left unmatched: 3. This CDR3 is built from 15 residues. CDR3 sequence: CASSLATSGYNEQFF. The CDR3 DNA reads TGTGCCAGCAGCTTAGCGACTAGCGGGTACAATGAGCAGTTCTTC.

V gene TRBV10-3 combines with J gene TRBJ2-2; possibly TRBD2 for D (5 bases). Germline loops: CDR1 ENHRY, CDR2 SYGVKD. V was trimmed by 2 bases and J by 6 bases, leaving 22 bases between them. This CDR3 is built from 18 residues. The CDR3, as DNA: TGTGCCATCAGTGAGAATCAAGTGAGGGATCTAACCCCCGGGGAGCTGTTTTTT. Translating gives CAISENQVRDLTPGELFF.

The CDR3 protein is CATSDSLETQYF. Written as DNA, the CDR3 is TGTGCCACCAGTGATTCGTTAGAGACCCAGTACTTC. The chain uses TRBV24-1 and TRBJ2-5; D gene uncertain. Trimming cost V 2 bases and J 4 bases, with 4 bases left between them. The CDR3 covers 12 residues. Germline values: CDR1 KGHDR, CDR2 SFDVKD.

The chain uses TRBV19 and TRBJ2-6; 7 bases are a match to TRBD1. J lost 4 bases, V lost 5 bases, and 8 bases had no gene match. The germline CDR1 and CDR2 sequences are LNHDA and SQIVND (reference sequence). The CDR3 sequence is 16 residues long. CDR3 sequence (DNA): TGTGCCAGTAGTCTGCACAGGGGATACGGGGCCAACGTCCTGACTTTC. Protein: CASSLHRGYGANVLTF. Full variable domain (outside the CDR3, taken from reference TRBV19 and TRBJ2-6): DGGITQSPKYLFRKEGQNVTLSCEQNLNHDAMYWYRQDPGQGLRLIYYSQIVNDFQKGDIAEGYSVSREKKESFPLTVTSAQKNPTAFYLCASSLHRGYGANVLTFGAGSRLTVL.

V and J are TRBV28 and TRBJ1-6; TRBD1 agrees at 7 bases. In germline, CDR1 is MDHEN, CDR2 SYDVKM. The CDR3 has 16 amino acids. Trimming removed 7 bases from V and 3 bases from J; junction bases left unmatched: 9. The CDR3: CASTSPQGGYNSPLHF. The CDR3 DNA follows: TGTGCCAGCACCTCCCCCCAGGGGGGCTATAATTCACCCCTCCACTTT.

The V and J genes are TRBV28 and TRBJ2-7; no definite D call. This CDR3 region has 14 residues. Germline assignment: CDR1 MDHEN and CDR2 SYDVKM. V dropped 7 bases and J dropped 5 bases, with 18 bases sitting between them. CDR3 coding DNA: TGTGCCAGCAACGGCCCTGAGGAACTTCACGAGCAGTACTTC. Residues: CASNGPEELHEQYF.

The chain combines TRBV7-9 with TRBJ2-2; D possibly corresponds to TRBD2 (6 bases). The CDR3 runs 18 residues. The germline V gene encodes CDR1 SEHNR and CDR2 FQNEAQ (reference sequence). Deletions cut 1 base from V and 4 bases from J, with 19 bases between. The CDR3, as DNA: TGTGCCAGCAGCTTAGGTTATTTAGAACGGGGGACCACCGGGGAGCTGTTTTTT. It yields the protein CASSLGYLERGTTGELFF.

Here the CDR3 DNA reads TGTGCCAGCAGTGTGGGGACAGGATCATACGAGCAGTACTTC. It encodes CASSVGTGSYEQYF. This rearrangement joins TRBV28 to TRBJ2-7; 8 nucleotides agree with TRBD1. Germline V CDR1 and CDR2: MDHEN, SYDVKM. The CDR3 extends over 14 amino acids. With V trimmed by 5 bases and J by 4 bases, 7 bases remained unmatched.

The J gene is TRBJ1-3, the V gene TRBV7-9, with D possibly being TRBD1 (5 bases). The CDR3 has 19 residues. In germline, CDR1 is SEHNR, CDR2 FQNEAQ (reference sequence). V was cut by 5 bases and J by 1 base, with 24 bases left in between. CDR3 sequence reads: CASSPSGRGPSSSGNTIYF. In DNA, the CDR3 is TGTGCCAGCAGCCCCTCCGGGAGGGGTCCTTCCTCGTCTGGAAACACCATATATTTT.

The chain joins TRBV5-1 to TRBJ2-1, with 11 bases lining up with TRBD2. Germline CDR1 and CDR2: SGHRS and YFSETQ. The length of the CDR3 is 13 residues. The J segment lost 4 bases and the V segment lost 7 bases, leaving 1 base of the junction unmatched. The DNA for the CDR3 is TGCGCCAGCGGGACTAGCGGTTACAATGAGCAGTTCTTC. This sequence encodes CASGTSGYNEQFF.

V and J are TRBV19 and TRBJ1-1; the match to TRBD1 covers 7 bases. The CDR3 consists of 15 residues. Germline CDR1 is LNHDA and CDR2 is SQIVND (reference sequence). The V segment lost 10 bases and the J segment 3 bases; nucleotides outside the gene matches: 14. The CDR3: CATHILGGSDTEAFF. The CDR3 DNA reads as TGTGCCACCCACATACTAGGGGGCTCGGACACTGAAGCTTTCTTT.

The chain is built from TRBV2 and TRBJ1-5, with 7 bases aligning to TRBD1. V was pared by 7 bases and J by 3 bases, with 3 bases of the junction left unmatched. The V gene's germline CDR1 is SNHLY and CDR2 FYNNEI. This CDR3 has 13 residues. CDR3 coding DNA: TGTGCCAGCAAGGGACAGTACAATCAGCCCCAGCATTTT. This translates into CASKGQYNQPQHF. The full variable domain, rest sourced from reference TRBV2 and TRBJ1-5, is EPEVTQTPSHQVTQMGQEVILRCVPISNHLYFYWYRQILGQKVEFLVSFYNNEISEKSEIFDDQFSVERPDGSNFTLKIRSTKLEDSAMYFCASKGQYNQPQHFGDGTRLSIL.

The CDR3 loop is CASSVGQGNIQYF. As DNA, the CDR3 is TGTGCCAGCAGCGTTGGACAGGGCAACATTCAGTACTTC. The rearrangement joins TRBV11-3 to TRBJ2-4; TRBD1 aligns across 8 bases. The CDR3 has 13 residues. V was pared by 5 bases and J by 7 bases, with 4 bases of the junction left unmatched. Germline V gives CDR1 SGHNT, CDR2 YENEEA.

This clone has only a few counts. The CDR3 nucleotides read TGCAGTCCGAGTGGGACTAGCGGATACTCCTACGAGCAGTACTTC. Translating it yields CSPSGTSGYSYEQYF. The J gene is TRBJ2-7, the V gene TRBV20-1, with 11 bases identical to TRBD2. Germline CDR1 DFQATT, CDR2 SNEGSKA (reference sequence). Trimming removed 8 bases from V and 0 bases from J; junction bases left unmatched: 9. This CDR3 contains 15 residues.

The J gene is TRBJ2-7, the V gene TRBV6-2 or TRBV6-3; TRBD1 matches 11 bases. The V and J ends lost 5 bases and 6 bases, in that order; junction bases with no gene match: 3. The CDR3 totals 13 residues. Germline V gene sequence: CDR1 MNHEY, CDR2 SVGEGT. CDR3 coding DNA: TGTGCCAGCAGTCGGACAGGGGGCCTCGAGCAGTACTTC. It yields the protein CASSRTGGLEQYF.

The rearrangement links TRBV3-1 (or the pseudogene TRBV3-2) to TRBJ1-5; D is uncertain. V was clipped by 4 bases and J by 6 bases, with 13 bases between them. The germline V gene has CDR1 LGHDT and CDR2 YNNKEL (reference sequence). This CDR3 region has 14 residues. CDR3 region: CASSLDSTGQPQHF. CDR3 in DNA: TGTGCCAGCAGCCTCGATAGTACGGGTCAGCCCCAGCATTTT.

J is TRBJ2-3 and V is TRBV6-6; 13 nucleotides line up with TRBD2. CDR1 and CDR2 (germline): MNHNY, SVGAGI (reference sequence). Trimming cost V 6 bases and J 1 base; bases outside gene matches: 4. CDR3 length: 16 residues. CDR3 region: CASRPGLAGGTDTQYF. The CDR3 DNA reads TGTGCCAGCAGACCCGGACTAGCGGGGGGCACAGATACGCAGTATTTT.

For this clone: Other DNA sequences in the same sample also yield this CDR3. CDR3: CASSLNSQETQYF. The DNA of the CDR3 is TGTGCCAGCAGTTTGAACAGTCAAGAGACCCAGTACTTC. V usage is TRBV28 and J usage is TRBJ2-5; D gene ambiguous. V was shortened by 3 bases and J by 2 bases, with 7 bases between the two germline ends. Germline CDR1 MDHEN, CDR2 SYDVKM. CDR3 length equals 13 residues.

This clone was recorded once. The V gene is TRBV14, the J gene TRBJ1-1, with D perhaps matching TRBD1 (5 bases). Trimming pared 4 bases from V and 5 bases from J, leaving 14 bases between. CDR3 length: 14 amino acids. CDR1 is SGHDN, CDR2 FVKESK, per germline. The CDR3 DNA is TGTGCCAGCAGCCCTTCAGGGTTTAGGACTGAAGCTTTCTTT. This sequence encodes CASSPSGFRTEAFF.

The chain employs TRBV28 and TRBJ1-1; D possibly corresponds to TRBD1 (6 bases). V lost 2 bases to trimming and J lost 1 base, with 11 bases between them. CDR1 and CDR2 from the germline V gene are MDHEN and SYDVKM. The CDR3 runs to 15 residues. The DNA of the CDR3 is TGTGCCAGCAGTTTACAGGGGCACCCGAACACTGAAGCTTTCTTT. It codes for CASSLQGHPNTEAFF.